This TCR beta chain originates from a study of blood T cell repertoires in COVID-19. About the study: The cDNA or gDNA used as material had been derived from T cells, B-cell-depleted T cells, or PBMCs.

The V gene end was trimmed by 0 bases and the J gene end by 5 bases; junction bases not matched to a gene: 2. Germline CDR1 reads LGHNA; CDR2 reads YSLEER. The CDR3 is 14 amino acids. Methods used by the authors: Reference gene primer amplification in the assay estimated nucleated cell counts. The method was immunoSEQ multiplex PCR; TCRdb's version includes in-frame clones alone and lacks a portion of them. Clone size and the V and J calls come from that table; the DNA yielded D and trimming. This sample yields under 150,000 clones, of which 90% are seen a single time; 4.6% belongs to the top ten. Patients in Seattle were enrolled during active infection, then followed longitudinally.

The sequence came from a man aged 60 to 75 with COVID-19, enrolled during active disease. V usage is TRBV4-3 and J usage is TRBJ2-5; TRBD2 matches 8 bases. Material: peripheral blood. The CDR3 DNA sequence: TGCGCCAGCAGCCAAGAACGGGAGGGGGAGACCCAGTACTTC. This codes for CASSQEREGETQYF.